The 20 T cell receptor beta chains listed next were all sequenced from one sample in a study of beta chain features in type 1 diabetes. Study findings and constraints: The study found moderately but significantly shorter TCRB CDR3s in all four CD4+ subsets of Type 1 diabetes patients.

Their recognized antigens are unknown. cDNA synthesis used the whole RNA isolate, giving expressed TCRB sequences. Method: immunoSEQ multiplex PCR; TCRdb's copy keeps in-frame clones and lacks some. Seen here are some 270,000 clones, roughly a tenth observed once, and the top ten hold roughly 0.017%. Sequencing input: naive CD4+ T cells from blood. These receptor sequences come from a man aged 25 to 40 with type 1 diabetes.

This clone was counted only a few times. This chain joins TRBV10-3 and TRBJ2-1; 8 bases are shared with TRBD1. The germline gives CDR1 ENHRY, CDR2 SYGVKD. This CDR3 is built from 15 residues. The junction had 0 bases not matched to a gene; V was cut back by 2 bases and J by 0 bases. The chain's CDR3 is CAISETGGSYNEQFF. CDR3 coding DNA: TGTGCCATCAGTGAGACAGGGGGCTCCTACAATGAGCAGTTCTTC.

The chain is built from TRBV2 and TRBJ2-5; D is possibly TRBD1 (5 bases). Trimming removed 2 bases at V and 2 bases at J, with 18 bases between. The CDR3 is made up of 17 amino acids. CDR1 and CDR2 (germline): SNHLY, FYNNEI. Here the CDR3 DNA reads TGTGCCAGCAGTGAAACCCCGGACACACGTAGTCAAGAGACCCAGTACTTC. Translation gives CASSETPDTRSQETQYF. The entire variable domain, with the rest obtained from reference TRBV2 and TRBJ2-5, is as follows: EPEVTQTPSHQVTQMGQEVILRCVPISNHLYFYWYRQILGQKVEFLVSFYNNEISEKSEIFDDQFSVERPDGSNFTLKIRSTKLEDSAMYFCASSETPDTRSQETQYFGPGTRLLVL.

This chain uses TRBV4-2 with TRBJ2-7; D is ambiguous. The V end lost 1 base, the J end lost 5 bases, and 12 bases lay between the germline ends. CDR3 size: 14 residues. Germline V gene data show CDR1 as LGHNA and CDR2 as YNFKEQ. The CDR3 sequence: CASSQGQRANEQYF. As DNA, the CDR3 is TGTGCCAGCAGCCAAGGGCAGCGAGCCAACGAGCAGTACTTC.

The chain employs TRBV4-3 and TRBJ1-6, with D unclear. Trimming removed 0 bases from V and 0 bases from J, with 6 bases in between. The germline V gene encodes CDR1 LGHNA and CDR2 YSLEER. The CDR3 consists of 16 residues. DNA for the CDR3: TGCGCCAGCAGCCAAGATCGGTTCTCCTATAATTCACCCCTCCACTTT. It encodes CASSQDRFSYNSPLHF.

V and J are TRBV9 and TRBJ1-5; D might be TRBD1 (6 bases). Germline V gives CDR1 SGDLS, CDR2 YYNGEE. The CDR3 is 12 amino acids. V shed 7 bases and J shed 5 bases, with 10 bases lying between them. DNA for the CDR3: TGTGCCAGCGGGAACAGGGATCAGCCCCAGCATTTT. Translating it yields CASGNRDQPQHF.

The table lists this clone with a few counts. CDR3 loop: CASREVATSVEQYF. CDR3 sequence (DNA): TGTGCTAGTAGGGAGGTAGCTACGTCCGTCGAGCAGTACTTC. V usage is TRBV12-5 and J usage is TRBJ2-7; a possible D gene is TRBD2 (6 bases). Trimming removed 8 bases at V and 6 bases at J, with 20 bases between. Germline lookup yields CDR1 LGHNT and CDR2 FRNRAP. CDR3 length: 14 residues.

V usage is TRBV28 and J usage is TRBJ2-1; 9 positions match TRBD1. CDR1 and CDR2 from the germline V gene are MDHEN and SYDVKM. The V and J ends lost 8 bases and 7 bases, in that order; junction bases with no gene match: 12. The CDR3 runs to 15 residues. The CDR3 DNA is TGTGCCAGCGGCTCCGGGACAGGGCTATATAATGAGCAGTTCTTC. This sequence encodes CASGSGTGLYNEQFF.

This chain connects TRBV14 to TRBJ2-1, with 8 bases identical to TRBD1. CDR1 is SGHDN and CDR2 is FVKESK in the germline V gene. The CDR3 has 13 residues. V lost 4 bases to trimming and J lost 7 bases; unmatched junction nucleotides: 3. The CDR3 reads CASSLRQGNEQFF. For the CDR3, the DNA is TGTGCCAGCAGCCTACGACAGGGGAATGAGCAGTTCTTC.

The chain carries TRBV5-6 and TRBJ1-2; possible D gene TRBD1, 6 bases. Germline CDR1 and CDR2: SGHDT and YYEEEE. This CDR3 comprises 13 residues. V lost 6 bases to trimming and J lost 7 bases, with 16 bases between them. CDR3 protein: CASNAREGGGYTF. In nucleotides, the CDR3 is TGTGCCAGCAACGCTCGGGAGGGGGGTGGCTACACCTTC.

This clone was seen more than once but under ten times. This sequence joins TRBV29-1 and TRBJ2-3, with D perhaps matching TRBD2 (6 bases). Germline lookup yields CDR1 SQVTM and CDR2 ANQGSEA. V was cut by 7 bases and J by 0 bases, with 17 bases left in between. The CDR3 is made up of 15 amino acids. The CDR3 region is CSGSGGRTSTDTQYF. The CDR3 DNA reads TGCAGCGGATCCGGGGGTCGAACTAGCACAGATACGCAGTATTTT.

This clone has just a few counts. The rearrangement uses TRBV30 and TRBJ1-5, with TRBD1 matching over 9 bases. Unmatched junction bases numbered 0, after V lost 1 base and J lost 5 bases. This CDR3 contains 13 residues. Germline CDR1 and CDR2: GTSNPN and SVGIG (reference sequence). The CDR3 here is CAWSGTGDQPQHF. CDR3 sequence (DNA): TGTGCCTGGAGTGGGACAGGGGATCAGCCCCAGCATTTT.

This clone showed up just a few times. The V and J genes are TRBV5-1 and TRBJ2-1; 7 bases fit TRBD1. Per the germline V gene, CDR1 is SGHRS and CDR2 is YFSETQ. The CDR3 has 16 residues. Trimming at V came to 4 bases and at J to 5 bases, leaving 12 bases not matched to a gene. CDR3 residues: CASSLLDRTLDNEQFF. The CDR3 nucleotides read TGCGCCAGCAGCCTCCTGGACAGGACTCTTGACAATGAGCAGTTCTTC.

The gene calls are TRBV23-1 and TRBJ2-1; 8 nucleotides align to TRBD1. TRBV23-1 is filed as an ORF, its function uncertain. The V segment lost 2 bases and the J segment 2 bases; nucleotides outside the gene matches: 8. The CDR3 extends over 17 amino acids. Here the CDR3 reads CASSQSSRDRTYNEQFF. The CDR3 DNA is TGCGCCAGCAGTCAAAGTTCCCGGGACAGGACCTACAATGAGCAGTTCTTC.

Only a few counts were recorded for this clone. The chain combines TRBV28 with TRBJ1-1; 7 bases agree with TRBD1. The CDR3 has 13 residues. The germline V gene has CDR1 MDHEN and CDR2 SYDVKM. Unmatched junction bases numbered 5, after V lost 4 bases and J lost 6 bases. CDR3 in amino acids: CASSSRDRSEAFF. As DNA, the CDR3 is TGTGCCAGCAGTTCCCGGGACAGATCTGAAGCTTTCTTT.

CDR3 nucleotide sequence: TGTGCCAGCACCACTCAGGGGAGCTCCTACAATGAGCAGTTCTTC. Translating gives CASTTQGSSYNEQFF. The rearrangement joins TRBV11-1 to TRBJ2-1, with D perhaps matching TRBD1 (6 bases). Trimming cost V 7 bases and J 0 bases, with 13 bases left between them. CDR1 is SGHAT and CDR2 is FQDESV in the germline V gene (reference sequence). The CDR3 is made up of 15 amino acids.

The rearrangement links TRBV9 to TRBJ1-4; TRBD1 aligns across 10 bases. The CDR3 is 14 residues long. V dropped 4 bases and J dropped 5; count of bases not matched to a gene: 2. Germline assignment: CDR1 SGDLS and CDR2 YYNGEE. The CDR3 is CASSTGQGNEKLFF. In DNA, the CDR3 is TGTGCCAGCAGCACGGGACAGGGGAATGAAAAACTGTTTTTT.

The V call is TRBV7-9, the J call TRBJ2-1, with 9 bases identical to TRBD2. Per germline, CDR1 SEHNR and CDR2 FQNEAQ (reference sequence). V dropped 3 bases and J dropped 4; count of bases not matched to a gene: 4. The CDR3 spans 15 residues. In nucleotides, the CDR3 is TGTGCCAGCAGCTTCTCGGGACTAGCTTACAATGAGCAGTTCTTC. Protein product: CASSFSGLAYNEQFF.

A few counts support this clone. V gene TRBV7-2 combines with J gene TRBJ2-7; 8 positions match TRBD1. Looked up from germline, CDR1 is SGHTA and CDR2 is FQGNSA. The CDR3 runs to 15 residues. V lost 6 bases to trimming and J lost 6 bases; unmatched junction nucleotides: 13. CDR3 DNA sequence: TGTGCCAGCAGACGCGGACAGGGCTGGGGGGCCGAGCAGTACTTC. Protein: CASRRGQGWGAEQYF.

This clone was found a few times. This chain links TRBV18 with TRBJ2-3; D is unresolved. Germline-derived CDR1 and CDR2 are KGHSH and LQKENI. The CDR3 is made up of 15 amino acids. Deletions cut 3 bases from V and 0 bases from J, with 10 bases between. The CDR3 nucleotides are TGTGCCAGCTCACCCAGCGTAGCAAGCACAGATACGCAGTATTTT. This codes for CASSPSVASTDTQYF.

The gene calls are TRBV7-9 and TRBJ2-7, with D tentatively TRBD1 (5 bases). Germline assignment: CDR1 SEHNR and CDR2 FQNEAQ (reference sequence). The CDR3 loop spans 12 amino acids. Deletions cut 0 bases from V and 7 bases from J, with 7 bases between. The chain's CDR3 is CASSLARTEQYF. CDR3 DNA: TGTGCCAGCAGCTTAGCGCGGACAGAGCAGTACTTC.